Detailed here is one T cell receptor beta chain. Germline V CDR1 and CDR2: MDHEN, SYDVKM. The V gene lost 8 bases and the J gene lost 7 bases, with 23 bases spanning the gap. There are 15 residues in the CDR3. The data are from a study of cytomegalovirus exposure and HLA in healthy donors. Vbeta (60) and Jbeta (13) primers were used in the PCR. Using immunoSEQ multiplex PCR, the repertoire was profiled, and TCRdb retains in-frame clones only, with some absent. The data contain 55,000 to 80,000 clones, 65% to 85% of them singletons. The chain has TRBV28 and TRBJ2-5; TRBD2 might be the D (6 bases). Sequenced input: PBMCs. This sequence originates from a woman younger than 45 in good health and CMV-seronegative. This chain's CDR3 is CASPPPSGWGGTQYF. The CDR3 nucleotides are TGTGCCAGCCCTCCGCCGTCGGGCTGGGGAGGGACCCAGTACTTC.